A single sample gave rise to the 12 T cell receptor beta chains below, sequenced in a study of T cell responses to AZD1222 COVID-19 vaccine. Clones were sequenced by immunoSEQ multiplex PCR, and TCRdb holds only the in-frame ones, with some missing. Of some 120,000 clones in the sample, roughly 88% were seen once. The specimen comprised peripheral blood, sampled on day 0 of AZD1222 vaccination. The receptors come from an adult in good health.

The V call is TRBV7-2, the J call TRBJ2-6, with 7 bases matching TRBD2. CDR1 is SGHTA, CDR2 FQGNSA, per germline. The V segment lost 1 base and the J segment 1 base; nucleotides outside the gene matches: 4. This CDR3 is 17 amino acids long. Here the CDR3 DNA reads TGTGCCAGCAGCTTAGTTTCGGGAGGTTCTGGGGCCAACGTCCTGACTTTC. Its translation is CASSLVSGGSGANVLTF.

The chain links TRBV5-1 to TRBJ2-3, with a weak D call TRBD2 (6 bases). CDR1 is SGHRS, CDR2 YFSETQ, per germline. V lost 4 bases to trimming and J lost 4 bases, with 19 bases between them. This CDR3 region has 16 residues. The CDR3 bases are TGCGCCAGCAGCCCGGCCGGGGCGGGGATGGCAGATACGCAGTATTTT. Amino acid sequence: CASSPAGAGMADTQYF.

The chain links TRBV2 to TRBJ2-3; 10 positions agree with TRBD1. Germline CDR1 SNHLY, CDR2 FYNNEI. V lost 3 bases and J lost 6; bases outside the gene matches: 6. The CDR3 has 15 residues. This chain's CDR3 is CASSEGQGHYDTQYF. CDR3 sequence (DNA): TGTGCCAGCAGTGAGGGACAGGGGCATTACGATACGCAGTATTTT.

J is TRBJ2-1 and V is TRBV11-2; D gene uncertain. The germline V gene has CDR1 SGHAT and CDR2 FQNNGV. Trimming removed 2 bases from V and 13 bases from J, with 9 bases in between. The CDR3 consists of 11 residues. The CDR3 reads CASSLTSPQFF. The DNA of the CDR3 is TGTGCCAGCAGCTTAACGAGCCCTCAGTTCTTC.

V and J are TRBV10-3 and TRBJ2-1; no firm D call. CDR3 length equals 16 residues. The germline CDR1 and CDR2 sequences are ENHRY and SYGVKD. The germline V and J ends were trimmed by 3 bases and 0 bases, with 12 bases remaining between them. The CDR3 DNA reads TGTGCCATCAGTGACCGGGCGAGTAGCTCCTACAATGAGCAGTTCTTC. Its translation is CAISDRASSSYNEQFF.

This chain joins TRBV5-6 and TRBJ2-1, with 7 bases identical to TRBD2. The germline CDR1 and CDR2 sequences are SGHDT and YYEEEE. V lost 3 bases and J lost 10; bases outside the gene matches: 4. This CDR3 is built from 12 residues. CDR3 region: CASSSLGREQFF. The DNA of the CDR3 is TGTGCCAGCAGCTCCCTCGGGAGGGAGCAGTTCTTC.

The chain has TRBV4-2 and TRBJ1-1, with a tentative D call TRBD1 (5 bases). This CDR3 contains 14 residues. V was shortened by 3 bases and J by 2 bases, with 10 bases between the two germline ends. Germline CDR1 is LGHNA and CDR2 is YNFKEQ. CDR3 in amino acids: CASSQPRGNTEAFF. The CDR3 bases are TGTGCCAGCAGCCAGCCCCGGGGCAACACTGAAGCTTTCTTT.

This chain connects TRBV20-1 to TRBJ2-1, with D uncertain. The CDR3 is made up of 11 amino acids. Germline V lookup: CDR1 DFQATT, CDR2 SNEGSKA (reference sequence). V dropped 3 bases and J dropped 6 bases, with 6 bases sitting between them. CDR3: CSASDTNEQFF. The DNA for the CDR3 is TGCAGTGCTAGTGATACCAATGAGCAGTTCTTC.

This sequence joins TRBV10-1 and TRBJ1-2; D uncertain. Trimming cost V 3 bases and J 2 bases, with 7 bases left between them. The CDR3 contains 13 residues. Germline CDR1 WNHNN, CDR2 SYGVQD (reference sequence). CDR3 sequence: CASSDRQNYGYTF. CDR3 DNA sequence: TGCGCCAGCAGTGACAGGCAGAACTATGGCTACACCTTC.

This clone was observed a handful of times. The chain is built from TRBV7-9 and TRBJ1-4; D might be TRBD1 (5 bases). V dropped 5 bases and J dropped 10 bases, with 14 bases sitting between them. This CDR3 has 13 residues. The V gene's germline CDR1 is SEHNR and CDR2 FQNEAQ (reference sequence). CDR3 protein: CASSVAAGGKLFF. CDR3 in DNA: TGTGCCAGCAGCGTTGCTGCGGGGGGAAAACTGTTTTTT.

This chain uses TRBV27 with TRBJ1-5, with D maybe TRBD1 (6 bases). Germline CDR1 and CDR2: MNHEY and SMNVEV (reference sequence). This CDR3 is 13 amino acids long. V lost 8 bases to trimming and J lost 7 bases, with 15 bases between them. The chain's CDR3 is CASGGAGEQPQHF. The CDR3 region has the DNA TGTGCCAGCGGGGGGGCAGGGGAACAGCCCCAGCATTTT.

This CDR3 reads CASRPGQVNTEAFF. CDR3 coding DNA: TGTGCCAGCCGCCCGGGACAGGTGAACACTGAAGCTTTCTTT. This rearrangement joins TRBV19 to TRBJ1-1, with 8 bases fitting TRBD1. The CDR3 runs 14 residues. The germline CDR1 and CDR2 sequences are LNHDA and SQIVND (reference sequence). Trimming took 9 bases from V and 0 from J; bases not matched to a gene: 6.